The 27 T cell receptor beta chains given below trace back to one sample, sequenced in a study of identical twins. MiXCR, run by TCRdb on the 5' RACE reads, gives a single entry per CDR3 protein. The sample yields about 690,000 distinct CDR3 sequences, roughly 6% seen once. Sequenced sample: naive T cells sorted from blood. These receptors were taken from a man aged 18 to 29 in good health.

This clonotype was observed a few times. This chain joins TRBV29-1 and TRBJ2-5; D possibly matches TRBD1 or TRBD2 (5 bases each). CDR3 length: 16 amino acids. Germline values: CDR1 SQVTM, CDR2 ANQGSEA. V lost 5 bases and J 4 bases, leaving 23 bases between the germline ends. The CDR3 bases are TGCAGCGTTTTATCCCGGGACCCCAGGGTGGGAGAGACCCAGTACTTC. It codes for CSVLSRDPRVGETQYF.

The sample holds many counts of this clonotype. The V and J genes are TRBV4-1 and TRBJ2-7; D unclear. V lost 4 bases and J lost 1, with 8 bases in between. CDR3 size: 13 residues. Germline V gene sequence: CDR1 MGHRA, CDR2 YSYEKL. The CDR3 is CASSLHPSYEQYV. The CDR3 bases are TGCGCCAGCAGCCTACATCCTTCCTACGAGCAGTACGTC.

This clonotype occurred a few times. This chain connects TRBV20-1 to TRBJ1-1, with unresolved D. The CDR3 is 14 amino acids. V was trimmed by 6 bases and J by 3 bases, leaving 17 bases between them. Germline lookup yields CDR1 DFQATT and CDR2 SNEGSKA (reference sequence). This chain's CDR3 is CSALRPGRYTEAFF. In nucleotides, the CDR3 is TGCAGTGCCCTTCGACCGGGAAGATACACTGAAGCTTTCTTT.

This clonotype was detected a few times. The chain is built from TRBV27 and TRBJ1-1; D possibly corresponds to TRBD1 (5 bases). The CDR3 is 12 residues long. Germline loops: CDR1 MNHEY, CDR2 SMNVEV (reference sequence). V was cut by 5 bases and J by 11 bases, with 15 bases left in between. CDR3 amino acids: CASSGNLGAAFF. The CDR3 DNA is TGTGCCAGCAGTGGAAACTTAGGGGCGGCTTTCTTT.

This clonotype was seen only a few times. The chain carries TRBV15 and TRBJ1-3; D is undetermined. The CDR3 spans 15 residues. With 1 base removed from V and 0 bases from J, the gap between germline ends came to 7 bases. CDR1 and CDR2 (germline): LNHNV, YYDKDF (reference sequence). This CDR3 is CATSRAGSSGNTIYF. The CDR3, as DNA: TGTGCCACCAGCAGAGCGGGGAGCTCTGGAAACACCATATATTTT.

This chain joins TRBV6-8 and TRBJ2-7; unclear D gene. The germline V and J ends were trimmed by 9 bases and 0 bases, with 12 bases remaining between them. The length of the CDR3 is 13 residues. Germline V gene sequence: CDR1 MNHGY, CDR2 SAAAGT. The CDR3 region is CARRNPRSYEQYF. CDR3 coding DNA: TGTGCCAGGAGGAACCCTCGCTCCTACGAGCAGTACTTC.

This clonotype was recorded at least ten times. This chain uses TRBV7-9 with TRBJ2-3; 10 positions match TRBD1. The ends lost 5 bases at V and 3 bases at J; junction bases unmatched: 8. The CDR3 is made up of 16 amino acids. Per the germline V gene, CDR1 is SEHNR and CDR2 is FQNEAQ (reference sequence). CDR3 residues: CASSPDRGRRTDTQYF. DNA for the CDR3: TGTGCCAGCAGCCCAGACAGGGGGCGCAGGACAGATACGCAGTATTTT.

V gene TRBV20-1 combines with J gene TRBJ1-2, with 9 bases fitting TRBD1. With 2 bases clipped from V and 6 bases from J, the junction kept 7 bases outside the gene matches. Germline V gene lookup returns CDR1 DFQATT and CDR2 SNEGSKA (reference sequence). The CDR3 has 14 amino acids. CDR3 region: CSARTLTGGNGYTF. The CDR3 DNA follows: TGCAGTGCTAGAACTTTGACAGGGGGAAATGGCTACACCTTC.

This clonotype was seen a few times. The chain recombines TRBV20-1 with TRBJ2-7; TRBD1 or TRBD2 may be the D gene (5 bases each). V shed 0 bases and J shed 7 bases, with 13 bases lying between them. Germline values: CDR1 DFQATT, CDR2 SNEGSKA (reference sequence). The CDR3 loop spans 13 amino acids. Written as DNA, the CDR3 is TGCAGTGCTAGAGATGGGGGAAAAGGAGAGCAGTACTTC. Translating it yields CSARDGGKGEQYF.

This clonotype has just a few counts. V usage is TRBV7-9 and J usage is TRBJ2-1; no clear D gene. Trimming removed 5 bases from V and 5 bases from J, with 10 bases in between. Germline loops: CDR1 SEHNR, CDR2 FQNEAQ (reference sequence). The CDR3 is 13 residues long. The CDR3 DNA reads as TGTGCCAGCAGCCCTAAGAGCAACAATGAGCAGTTCTTC. Translation: CASSPKSNNEQFF.

At least ten counts were recorded for this clonotype. The chain has TRBV5-1 and TRBJ2-1, with 11 bases fitting TRBD2. V gave up 5 bases and J gave up 7 bases; unmatched junction bases: 5. The CDR3 spans 14 residues. The germline V gene has CDR1 SGHRS and CDR2 YFSETQ. As DNA, the CDR3 is TGCGCCAGCAGAGATAGCGGGAGGGGGAATGAGCAGTTCTTC. This encodes CASRDSGRGNEQFF. The complete variable domain, with remaining parts taken from reference TRBV5-1 and TRBJ2-1, reads KAGVTQTPRYLIKTRGQQVTLSCSPISGHRSVSWYQQTPGQGLQFLFEYFSETQRNKGNFPGRFSGRQFSNSRSEMNVSTLELGDSALYLCASRDSGRGNEQFFGPGTRLTVL.

The sample holds many counts of this clonotype. The CDR3 sequence is CASGAGRRDEQFF. DNA of the CDR3: TGCGCCAGCGGGGCGGGACGGAGGGATGAGCAGTTCTTC. The chain is built from TRBV5-1 and TRBJ2-1, with D possibly TRBD2 on 6 matching bases. CDR1 is SGHRS and CDR2 is YFSETQ in the germline V gene. The V and J ends lost 7 bases and 8 bases respectively, with 16 bases between them. There are 13 residues in the CDR3.

This clonotype was seen only a few times. The chain combines TRBV6-1 with TRBJ1-1; D ambiguous. V dropped 4 bases and J dropped 1 base, with 10 bases sitting between them. Germline CDR1 and CDR2: MNHNS and SASEGT. This CDR3 has 14 amino acids. DNA of the CDR3: TGTGCCAGCAGTGCCCGGTCCAGGAACACTGAAGCTTTCTTT. Encoded protein: CASSARSRNTEAFF.

This clonotype turned up a few times. The chain has TRBV10-3 and TRBJ1-5, with D uncertain. This CDR3 is built from 12 residues. Germline CDR1 is ENHRY and CDR2 is SYGVKD. Trimming removed 8 bases at V and 5 bases at J, with 10 bases between. The CDR3 coding sequence is TGTGCCATCTCCCCTAATGATCAGCCCCAGCATTTT. This sequence encodes CAISPNDQPQHF.

At least ten counts were recorded for this clonotype. The V call is TRBV27, the J call TRBJ2-7; possible D gene TRBD1, 6 bases. Trimming removed 5 bases from V and 3 bases from J, with 20 bases in between. CDR3 size: 16 residues. The germline V gene has CDR1 MNHEY and CDR2 SMNVEV (reference sequence). CDR3 nucleotide sequence: TGTGCCAGCAGTCTACAGGGTGAATCGAATTACTACGAGCAGTACTTC. This gives the protein CASSLQGESNYYEQYF.

In DNA, the CDR3 is TGTGCCAGCAGTTATTCTCAACAGACAGGGAGCTATGGCTACACCTTC. Its protein product is CASSYSQQTGSYGYTF. V gene TRBV6-2 or TRBV6-3 combines with J gene TRBJ1-2, with TRBD1 identical over 7 bases. The length of the CDR3 is 16 residues. V lost 3 bases, J lost 4 bases, and 11 bases stayed unmatched. Germline lookup yields CDR1 MNHEY and CDR2 SVGEGT.

This chain joins TRBV11-2 and TRBJ2-1; 7 positions agree with TRBD2. This CDR3 comprises 15 residues. V lost 2 bases to trimming and J lost 4 bases; unmatched junction nucleotides: 5. Germline assignment: CDR1 SGHAT and CDR2 FQNNGV. CDR3 loop: CASSLRLAVYNEQFF. In DNA form, the CDR3 reads TGTGCCAGCAGCTTAAGGCTAGCGGTTTACAATGAGCAGTTCTTC.

This rearrangement joins TRBV19 to TRBJ1-2; D ambiguous. There are 16 residues in the CDR3. Between the trimmed V and J ends, which lost 5 bases and 1 base, there was a span of 17 bases. Germline loops: CDR1 LNHDA, CDR2 SQIVND (reference sequence). Here the CDR3 reads CASSSSSSAHNYGYTF. As DNA, the CDR3 is TGTGCCAGTAGTTCGTCTTCCAGTGCGCATAACTATGGCTACACCTTC.

Comments on this clonotype: A much larger clone is a single base away; this may be a read error. The conserved closing phenylalanine or tryptophan is absent in this CDR3, likely reflecting a read error. This rearrangement joins TRBV5-1 to TRBJ1-1; no clear D gene. The CDR3 is 13 amino acids. Germline V gives CDR1 SGHRS, CDR2 YFSETQ. The V gene lost 4 bases and the J gene lost 1 base, with 8 bases spanning the gap. The CDR3 DNA reads as TGCGCCAGCAGCGGTACGGAGAACACTGAAGCTTTCTAT. Residues: CASSGTENTEAFY.

The table lists this clonotype with many counts. The V call is TRBV12-3 or TRBV12-4, the J call TRBJ2-7; a possible D gene is TRBD2 (7 bases). V dropped 0 bases and J dropped 4 bases, with 22 bases sitting between them. The CDR3 is 18 residues long. The CDR3 sequence is CASSLAVRGGTSRYEQYF. For the CDR3, the DNA is TGTGCCAGCAGTTTAGCGGTTAGGGGGGGGACATCACGGTACGAGCAGTACTTC.

The chain carries TRBV11-2 and TRBJ2-7, with D possibly matching TRBD1 (5 bases). Germline lookup yields CDR1 SGHAT and CDR2 FQNNGV. The CDR3 is 15 residues long. The V and J ends lost 4 bases and 0 bases respectively, with 13 bases between them. The CDR3 spells CASSSRAGLSYEQYV. The CDR3 coding sequence is TGTGCCAGCAGCTCTCGGGCAGGGCTCTCCTACGAGCAGTACGTC.

This clonotype showed up many times. This chain connects TRBV6-4 to TRBJ2-1, with 8 bases lining up with TRBD2. This CDR3 comprises 14 residues. Trimming cost V 3 bases and J 9 bases; bases outside gene matches: 7. CDR1 and CDR2 (germline): MRHNA, SNTAGT. CDR3 nucleotides: TGTGCCAGCAGTGAGGGGACTAGAAAGAGTGAGCAGTTCTTC. Protein product: CASSEGTRKSEQFF.

This clonotype came up many times. V usage is TRBV6-5 and J usage is TRBJ1-4, with 7 bases identical to TRBD1. This CDR3 has 15 amino acids. V dropped 0 bases and J dropped 5; count of bases not matched to a gene: 3. Germline loops: CDR1 MNHEY, CDR2 SVGAGI. The CDR3 sequence: CASSYSGTVNEKLFF. The CDR3 nucleotides read TGTGCCAGCAGTTACTCAGGGACAGTGAATGAAAAACTGTTTTTT.

This clonotype was seen a few times. The chain is built from TRBV4-1 and TRBJ1-2; no firm D call. The germline V gene encodes CDR1 MGHRA and CDR2 YSYEKL. The CDR3 covers 14 residues. V was clipped by 2 bases and J by 6 bases, with 13 bases between them. In nucleotides, the CDR3 is TGCGCCAGCAGCCAAAGCTTGAACGTAAATGGCTACACCTTC. Translated: CASSQSLNVNGYTF.

This clonotype was seen only a few times. This chain joins TRBV9 and TRBJ1-2, with a weak D call TRBD1 (6 bases). Germline CDR1 SGDLS, CDR2 YYNGEE. The germline V and J ends were trimmed by 3 bases and 2 bases, with 14 bases remaining between them. The CDR3 spans 15 residues. The CDR3 protein is CASSGYRTENYGYTF. The CDR3 coding sequence is TGTGCCAGCAGCGGATACAGGACAGAGAACTATGGCTACACCTTC.

This clonotype was detected many times. The gene calls are TRBV15 and TRBJ2-7; D possibly corresponds to TRBD1 (5 bases). Per germline, CDR1 LNHNV and CDR2 YYDKDF (reference sequence). The CDR3 has 14 amino acids. V lost 7 bases and J lost 0, with 13 bases in between. The CDR3 loop reads CATTLDRGSYEQYF. In DNA form, the CDR3 reads TGTGCCACCACTCTAGACAGAGGCTCCTACGAGCAGTACTTC.

The rearrangement uses TRBV5-1 and TRBJ1-1; tentatively, D is TRBD1 (6 bases). V dropped 2 bases and J dropped 1 base, with 12 bases sitting between them. Germline assignment: CDR1 SGHRS and CDR2 YFSETQ. CDR3 size: 15 residues. In DNA form, the CDR3 reads TGCGCCAGCAGCTTATCCGGGACAAGGAACACTGAAGCTTTCTTT. Translated: CASSLSGTRNTEAFF.